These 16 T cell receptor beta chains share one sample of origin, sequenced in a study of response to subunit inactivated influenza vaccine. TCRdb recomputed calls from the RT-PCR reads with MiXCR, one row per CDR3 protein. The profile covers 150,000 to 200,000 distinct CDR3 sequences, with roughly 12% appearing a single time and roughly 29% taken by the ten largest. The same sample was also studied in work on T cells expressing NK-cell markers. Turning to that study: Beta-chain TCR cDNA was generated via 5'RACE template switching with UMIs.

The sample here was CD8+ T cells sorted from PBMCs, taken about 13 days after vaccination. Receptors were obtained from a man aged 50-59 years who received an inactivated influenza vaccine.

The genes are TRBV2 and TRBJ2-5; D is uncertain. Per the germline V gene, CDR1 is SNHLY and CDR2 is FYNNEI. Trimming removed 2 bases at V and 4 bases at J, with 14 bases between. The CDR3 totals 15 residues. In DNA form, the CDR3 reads TGTGCCAGCAGTGAATTTGGGGTATGGGGAGAGACCCAGTACTTC. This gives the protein CASSEFGVWGETQYF.

CDR3 region: CASSSGLQETQYF. The CDR3 DNA sequence: TGTGCCAGCAGCTCGGGACTGCAAGAGACCCAGTACTTC. V usage is TRBV7-9 and J usage is TRBJ2-5, with D perhaps matching TRBD2 (6 bases). V was pared by 4 bases and J by 2 bases, with 8 bases between. There are 13 residues in the CDR3. Germline CDR1 SEHNR, CDR2 FQNEAQ (reference sequence).

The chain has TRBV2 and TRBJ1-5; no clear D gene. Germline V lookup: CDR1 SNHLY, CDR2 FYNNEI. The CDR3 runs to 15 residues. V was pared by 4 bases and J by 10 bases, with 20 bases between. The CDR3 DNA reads TGTGCCAGCAGTGTCTCCGTGGGCCCTAGCCCCCCCCAGCATTTT. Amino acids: CASSVSVGPSPPQHF.

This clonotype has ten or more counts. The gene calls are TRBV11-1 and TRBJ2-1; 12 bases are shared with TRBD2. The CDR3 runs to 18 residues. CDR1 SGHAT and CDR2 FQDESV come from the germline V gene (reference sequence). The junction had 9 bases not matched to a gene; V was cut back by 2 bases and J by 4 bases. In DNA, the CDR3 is TGTGCCAGCAGCTTATCACTAGCGGGAGGAGGTTCGTACAATGAGCAGTTCTTC. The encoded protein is CASSLSLAGGGSYNEQFF.

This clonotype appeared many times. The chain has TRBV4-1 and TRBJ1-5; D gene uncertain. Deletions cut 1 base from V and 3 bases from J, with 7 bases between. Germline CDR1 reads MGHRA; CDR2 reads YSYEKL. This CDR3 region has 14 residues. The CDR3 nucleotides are TGCGCCAGCAGCCAAGTTGGCCTCAATCAGCCCCAGCATTTT. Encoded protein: CASSQVGLNQPQHF.

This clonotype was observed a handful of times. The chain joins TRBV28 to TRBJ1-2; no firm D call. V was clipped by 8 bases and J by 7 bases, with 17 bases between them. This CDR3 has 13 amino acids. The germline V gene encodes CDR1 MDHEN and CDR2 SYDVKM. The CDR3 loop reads CASCPVAQAGYTF. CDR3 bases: TGTGCCAGCTGCCCAGTTGCCCAGGCTGGCTACACCTTC.

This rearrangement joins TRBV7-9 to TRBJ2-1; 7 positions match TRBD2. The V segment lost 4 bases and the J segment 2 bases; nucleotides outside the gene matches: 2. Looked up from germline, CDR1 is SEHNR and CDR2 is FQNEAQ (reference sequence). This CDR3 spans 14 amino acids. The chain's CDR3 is CASSSLAAYNEQFF. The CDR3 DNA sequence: TGTGCCAGCAGCTCCCTAGCGGCCTACAATGAGCAGTTCTTC.

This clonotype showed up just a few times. The DNA of the CDR3 is TGCAGTGCCACCTTGCCGCCCCCAGAGCGCGGCTACACCTTC. This sequence encodes CSATLPPPERGYTF. The rearrangement joins TRBV20-1 to TRBJ1-2; D gene uncertain. V was cut by 6 bases and J by 8 bases, with 22 bases left in between. Germline values: CDR1 DFQATT, CDR2 SNEGSKA (reference sequence). The CDR3 has 14 amino acids.

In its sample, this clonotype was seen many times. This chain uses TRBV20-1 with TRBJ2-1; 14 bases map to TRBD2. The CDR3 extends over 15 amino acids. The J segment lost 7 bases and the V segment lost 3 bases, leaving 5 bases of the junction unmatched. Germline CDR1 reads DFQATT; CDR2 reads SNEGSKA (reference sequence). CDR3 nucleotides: TGCAGTGCTAGGGGCAGGACTAGCGGGAGGAATGAGCAGTTCTTC. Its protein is CSARGRTSGRNEQFF.

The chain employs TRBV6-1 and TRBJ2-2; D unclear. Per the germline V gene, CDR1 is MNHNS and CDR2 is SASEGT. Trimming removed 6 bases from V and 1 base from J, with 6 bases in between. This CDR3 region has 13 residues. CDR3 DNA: TGTGCCAGCAGATTGCAGAACACCGGGGAGCTGTTTTTT. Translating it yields CASRLQNTGELFF.

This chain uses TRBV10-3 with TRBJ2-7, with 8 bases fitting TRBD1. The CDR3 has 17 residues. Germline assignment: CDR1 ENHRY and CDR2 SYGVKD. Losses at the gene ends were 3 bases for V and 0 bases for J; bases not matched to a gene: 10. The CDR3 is CAISDPGTGSSSYEQYF. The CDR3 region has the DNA TGTGCCATCAGTGATCCAGGGACAGGAAGTAGCTCCTACGAGCAGTACTTC.

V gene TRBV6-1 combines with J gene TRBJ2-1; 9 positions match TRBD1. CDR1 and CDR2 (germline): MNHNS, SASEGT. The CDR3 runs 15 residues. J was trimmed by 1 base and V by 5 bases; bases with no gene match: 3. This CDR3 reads CASSTGGGSYNEQFF. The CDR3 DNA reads TGTGCCAGCAGTACAGGGGGCGGTTCCTACAATGAGCAGTTCTTC.

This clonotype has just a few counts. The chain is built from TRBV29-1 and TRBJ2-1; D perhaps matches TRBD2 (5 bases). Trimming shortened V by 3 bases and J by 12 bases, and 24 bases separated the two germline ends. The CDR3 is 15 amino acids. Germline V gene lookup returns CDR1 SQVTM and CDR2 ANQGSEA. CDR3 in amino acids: CSVERAPWARSTQFF. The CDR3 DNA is TGCAGCGTTGAGCGGGCCCCTTGGGCCCGCTCAACGCAGTTCTTC.

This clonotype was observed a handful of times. CDR3 bases: TGTGCCAGCAGGGGACAGGGTTCTCAGCCCCAGCATTTT. Its translation is CASRGQGSQPQHF. V and J are TRBV27 and TRBJ1-5; TRBD1 matches at 9 bases. The CDR3 is 13 amino acids. V was pared by 6 bases and J by 6 bases, with 3 bases of the junction left unmatched. From germline, CDR1 is MNHEY and CDR2 SMNVEV (reference sequence).

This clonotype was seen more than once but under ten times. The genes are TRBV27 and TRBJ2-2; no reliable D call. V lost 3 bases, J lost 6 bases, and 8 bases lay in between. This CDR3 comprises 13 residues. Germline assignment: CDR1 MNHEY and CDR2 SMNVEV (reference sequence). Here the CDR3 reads CASSLGFAGELFF. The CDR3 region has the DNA TGTGCCAGCAGTTTGGGGTTCGCCGGGGAGCTGTTTTTT.

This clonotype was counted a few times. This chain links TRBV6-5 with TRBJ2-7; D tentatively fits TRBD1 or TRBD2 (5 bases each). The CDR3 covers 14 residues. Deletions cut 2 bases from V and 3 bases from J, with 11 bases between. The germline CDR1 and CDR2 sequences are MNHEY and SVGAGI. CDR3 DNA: TGTGCCAGCAGTTACGCGACAGACTACTACGAGCAGTACTTC. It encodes CASSYATDYYEQYF.